The TCR beta chain described here comes from a study of blood T cells in healthy people across ages. A second PCR of roughly 7 to 11 cycles used a sample-barcoded 5' primer and a J-beta primer mix. TCRdb reanalysed the 5' RACE reads using MiXCR and keeps one entry per CDR3 protein. In the table there are some 1.1 million distinct CDR3 sequences, around two fifths of which are singletons. The table lists this clonotype with a count of one. Antigen unknown. This may arise from a read error, as a much more abundant clone is one base away. The draw of peripheral blood yielded ten milliliters from each donor. Overall study results and limits: Among long-lived donors, naive CD4+ cells were more numerous and diversity higher than in aged donors.

The source material was blood. The clonotype comes from a man between 18 and 29 years old in good health.

CDR3 sequence (DNA): TGCGCCAGCAGCTTGGAACCAAGGGACTATGGCTACACCTTC. It translates to CASSLEPRDYGYTF. The V gene is TRBV5-1, the J gene TRBJ1-2; D gene unclear. V lost 0 bases and J 3 bases, leaving 9 bases between the germline ends. Germline CDR1 SGHRS, CDR2 YFSETQ. The length of the CDR3 is 14 residues.